Here is one T cell receptor (beta chain) with its context. The same CDR3 is also encoded by other DNA sequences in this sample. Assay: immunoSEQ multiplex PCR; the TCRdb copy retains only in-frame clones and omits some. Of approximately 2,000,000 clones listed, 85% to 95% were seen once; the top ten hold under 2%. This sample is part of a study of shared clonotypes between healthy human individuals. Germline values: CDR1 SGHTS, CDR2 YDEGEE. V was pared by 0 bases and J by 3 bases, with 7 bases between. This CDR3 is 13 amino acids long. Naive-designated CD8 cells lacked CD45RO, were positively enriched for CCR7, and omitted terminally differentiated effector memory CD45RA+ cells.

The sample consisted of naive CD8+ T cells from PBMCs. The receptor was isolated from a man aged 18 to 30 in good health. Some clones in this sample may be carry-over from other donors' samples. The chain employs TRBV5-8 and TRBJ2-7; no definite D call. CDR3 in DNA: TGTGCCAGCAGCTTGGGTTCGGGCTACGAGCAGTACTTC. Translating it yields CASSLGSGYEQYF.